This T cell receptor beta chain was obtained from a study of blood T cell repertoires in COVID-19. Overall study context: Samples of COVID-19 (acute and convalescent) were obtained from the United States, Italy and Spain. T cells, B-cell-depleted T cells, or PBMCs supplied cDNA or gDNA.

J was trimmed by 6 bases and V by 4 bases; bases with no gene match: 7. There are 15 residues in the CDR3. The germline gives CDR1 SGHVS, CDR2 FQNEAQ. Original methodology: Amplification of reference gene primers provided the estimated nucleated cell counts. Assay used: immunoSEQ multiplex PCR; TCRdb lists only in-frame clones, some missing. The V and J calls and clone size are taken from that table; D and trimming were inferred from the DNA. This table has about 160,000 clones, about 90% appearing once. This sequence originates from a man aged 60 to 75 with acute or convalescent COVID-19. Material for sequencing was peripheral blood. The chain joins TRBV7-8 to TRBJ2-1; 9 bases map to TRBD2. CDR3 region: CASSSQTSGLNEQFF. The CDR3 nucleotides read TGTGCCAGCAGCTCCCAGACTAGCGGTCTCAATGAGCAGTTCTTC.